What follows are 27 T cell receptor beta chains derived from one specimen sequenced in a study of blood T cell repertoires in COVID-19. Generated by immunoSEQ multiplex PCR, the TCRdb table keeps only in-frame clones and is missing some. The repertoire holds about 140,000 clones, with about 86% as singletons. Material: peripheral blood. The receptor source for this set is a woman between 55 and 75 years old with acute or convalescent COVID-19.

V usage is TRBV16 and J usage is TRBJ2-1; 7 nucleotides match TRBD1. The CDR3 consists of 13 residues. V lost 5 bases and J lost 8; bases outside the gene matches: 6. Germline V CDR1 and CDR2: KGHSY, FQNENV. This chain's CDR3 is CASSRQGSDEQFF. CDR3 coding DNA: TGTGCCAGCAGCAGACAGGGTTCGGATGAGCAGTTCTTC.

V and J are TRBV19 and TRBJ2-6, with D maybe TRBD1 (6 bases). With 4 bases removed from V and 4 bases from J, the gap between germline ends came to 8 bases. The CDR3 is 14 residues long. CDR1 and CDR2 from the germline V gene are LNHDA and SQIVND (reference sequence). Written as DNA, the CDR3 is TGTGCCAGTAGTACCGGGACAGGGGCCAACGTCCTGACTTTC. Its translation is CASSTGTGANVLTF.

The chain employs TRBV27 and TRBJ2-1; TRBD2 might be the D (6 bases). Germline values: CDR1 MNHEY, CDR2 SMNVEV (reference sequence). This CDR3 has 14 amino acids. Trimming pared 3 bases from V and 1 base from J, leaving 7 bases between. CDR3 DNA sequence: TGTGCCAGCAGTTTTAGCGGTTCCTACAATGAGCAGTTCTTC. Protein: CASSFSGSYNEQFF.

This rearrangement joins TRBV7-2 to TRBJ1-2; 7 bases are a match to TRBD1. V gave up 5 bases and J gave up 3 bases; unmatched junction bases: 6. Germline CDR1 and CDR2: SGHTA and FQGNSA. The CDR3 covers 14 residues. DNA for the CDR3: TGTGCCAGCAGCCCTCGGGACAGATACTATGGCTACACCTTC. Its protein is CASSPRDRYYGYTF.

The chain recombines TRBV7-3 with TRBJ2-7; 11 bases match TRBD2. CDR3 length: 16 amino acids. Trimming took 4 bases from V and 4 from J; bases not matched to a gene: 9. CDR1 and CDR2 (germline): SGHTA, FQGTGA. CDR3 coding DNA: TGTGCCAGCAGCTGGACGACTAGCGGGGTTTATTACGAGCAGTACTTC. The encoded protein is CASSWTTSGVYYEQYF.

The chain uses TRBV28 and TRBJ1-4; D possibly corresponds to TRBD1 (6 bases). Trimming removed 8 bases from V and 4 bases from J, with 14 bases in between. Germline V CDR1 and CDR2: MDHEN, SYDVKM. This CDR3 is built from 14 residues. Here the CDR3 reads CASVLNRDNEKLFF. Written as DNA, the CDR3 is TGTGCCAGCGTACTCAACAGGGATAATGAAAAACTGTTTTTT. Complete variable domain (other parts from reference TRBV28 and TRBJ1-4): DVKVTQSSRYLVKRTGEKVFLECVQDMDHENMFWYRQDPGLGLRLIYFSYDVKMKEKGDIPEGYSVSREKKERFSLILESASTNQTSMYLCASVLNRDNEKLFFGSGTQLSVL.

The rearrangement uses TRBV11-3 and TRBJ2-2, with 10 bases that match TRBD1. The CDR3 runs 17 residues. Unmatched junction bases numbered 6, after V lost 4 bases and J lost 1 base. CDR1 and CDR2 (germline): SGHNT, YENEEA. CDR3 DNA: TGTGCCAGCAGCTATGCTGGGGACAGGGGGAACACCGGGGAGCTGTTTTTT. This gives the protein CASSYAGDRGNTGELFF.

This clone was found a few times. The rearrangement joins TRBV3-1 (or the pseudogene TRBV3-2) to TRBJ1-3, with a tentative D call TRBD1 (6 bases). There are 18 residues in the CDR3. V was cut by 0 bases and J by 4 bases, with 19 bases left in between. The germline CDR1 and CDR2 sequences are LGHDT and YNNKEL (reference sequence). Here the CDR3 reads CASSQEVPGHTLGNTIYF. The CDR3 DNA is TGTGCCAGCAGCCAAGAAGTACCGGGACACACCCTCGGAAACACCATATATTTT.

The chain links TRBV3-1 (or the pseudogene TRBV3-2) to TRBJ1-1; D is ambiguous. Germline loops: CDR1 LGHDT, CDR2 YNNKEL (reference sequence). Trimming left V 1 base short and J 3 bases short, with 9 bases between. This CDR3 region has 14 residues. The CDR3 nucleotides read TGTGCCAGCAGCCAAGTTGGAGGATACACTGAAGCTTTCTTT. Translation: CASSQVGGYTEAFF.

This clone is a singleton in its sample. The chain has TRBV7-2 and TRBJ2-1, with D possibly TRBD2 on 7 matching bases. The CDR3 has 12 residues. Germline V lookup: CDR1 SGHTA, CDR2 FQGNSA. Trimming took off 2 bases at V and 12 bases at J, with 11 bases between the two ends. CDR3 sequence (DNA): TGTGCCAGCAGCTTAAGGGAGGGGGGGCAGTTCTTC. Its protein is CASSLREGGQFF.

This clone has a handful of counts. The V gene is TRBV7-9, the J gene TRBJ2-2; 9 bases are shared with TRBD1. The J segment lost 7 bases and the V segment lost 0 bases, leaving 9 bases of the junction unmatched. There are 17 residues in the CDR3. Germline V gives CDR1 SEHNR, CDR2 FQNEAQ (reference sequence). The CDR3 DNA follows: TGTGCCAGCAGCTTAGCGATACAGGGGGCGTCAAACGGGGAGCTGTTTTTT. It translates to CASSLAIQGASNGELFF.

In its sample, this clone was seen once. The chain carries TRBV30 and TRBJ1-5; weak D call: TRBD1 (5 bases). Between the trimmed V and J ends, which lost 0 bases and 1 base, there was a span of 10 bases. In germline, CDR1 is GTSNPN, CDR2 SVGIG (reference sequence). This CDR3 has 15 amino acids. The CDR3 here is CAWSVGQGSNQPQHF. For the CDR3, the DNA is TGTGCCTGGAGTGTCGGGCAGGGAAGCAATCAGCCCCAGCATTTT.

The chain uses TRBV13 and TRBJ1-2, with TRBD1 matching over 7 bases. The CDR3 is made up of 16 amino acids. With V trimmed by 5 bases and J by 4 bases, 13 bases remained unmatched. The germline CDR1 and CDR2 sequences are PRHDT and FYEKMQ (reference sequence). CDR3 DNA: TGTGCCAGCAGCCCCCTATTACAGGGGCGATCCTATGGCTACACCTTC. Protein sequence: CASSPLLQGRSYGYTF.

V is TRBV28 and J is TRBJ1-2; TRBD1 matches at 7 bases. V dropped 5 bases and J dropped 7; count of bases not matched to a gene: 7. CDR3 length: 13 residues. Germline-derived CDR1 and CDR2 are MDHEN and SYDVKM. The CDR3 region is CASSRGGGGGYTF. The CDR3 DNA reads as TGTGCCAGCAGTAGAGGAGGGGGCGGTGGCTACACCTTC.

This chain connects TRBV18 to TRBJ1-5; TRBD1 matches 11 bases. The germline CDR1 and CDR2 sequences are KGHSH and LQKENI. Trimming removed 6 bases from V and 6 bases from J; junction bases left unmatched: 10. CDR3 length: 16 residues. DNA of the CDR3: TGTGCCAGCTCGATAGGGACAGGGGGACGAGGTCAGCCCCAGCATTTT. This translates into CASSIGTGGRGQPQHF.

The gene calls are TRBV28 and TRBJ1-1, with TRBD1 matching 9 bases. V shed 5 bases, J shed 2 bases, and the junction held 9 bases outside the gene matches. Germline lookup yields CDR1 MDHEN and CDR2 SYDVKM. The CDR3 has 16 amino acids. CDR3 coding DNA: TGTGCCAGCAGTCTCCGGACAGGGGAGGGTAACACTGAAGCTTTCTTT. Amino acid sequence: CASSLRTGEGNTEAFF. Full variable domain (missing parts from reference TRBV28 and TRBJ1-1): DVKVTQSSRYLVKRTGEKVFLECVQDMDHENMFWYRQDPGLGLRLIYFSYDVKMKEKGDIPEGYSVSREKKERFSLILESASTNQTSMYLCASSLRTGEGNTEAFFGQGTRLTVV.

V usage is TRBV7-2 and J usage is TRBJ1-2; D ambiguous. The germline V gene has CDR1 SGHTA and CDR2 FQGNSA. V was clipped by 4 bases and J by 6 bases, with 24 bases between them. This CDR3 has 17 amino acids. This chain's CDR3 is CASSSIRHRDPLNGYTF. In nucleotides, the CDR3 is TGTGCCAGCAGCTCAATCCGTCACCGGGATCCACTCAATGGCTACACCTTC.

The CDR3 nucleotides read TGTGCCAGCAGCCAGGAGGGATTCAGCACAGATACGCAGTATTTT. Translating gives CASSQEGFSTDTQYF. The rearrangement joins TRBV25-1 to TRBJ2-3; the D gene is possibly TRBD2 (6 bases). CDR1 is MGHDK, CDR2 SYGVNS, per germline. Trimming stripped 6 bases from V and 0 bases from J, with 13 bases between. There are 15 residues in the CDR3.

The CDR3 nucleotides read TGTGCCAGCAGTCCGCTTTCGGGAACCTATGGCTACACCTTC. Amino acids: CASSPLSGTYGYTF. The gene calls are TRBV2 and TRBJ1-2; D not resolved. CDR3 length equals 14 residues. The germline V gene has CDR1 SNHLY and CDR2 FYNNEI. Between the trimmed V and J ends, which lost 5 bases and 4 bases, there was a span of 14 bases.

This clone turned up a few times. The gene calls are TRBV5-1 and TRBJ1-1; TRBD1 matches at 9 bases. The CDR3 sequence is 14 residues long. The J segment lost 5 bases and the V segment lost 4 bases, leaving 6 bases of the junction unmatched. Germline lookup yields CDR1 SGHRS and CDR2 YFSETQ. As DNA, the CDR3 is TGCGCCAGCAGCGCGGACAGGGGAATAACTGAAGCTTTCTTT. Amino acids: CASSADRGITEAFF.

The chain combines TRBV25-1 with TRBJ1-6; D might be TRBD1 (5 bases). Germline assignment: CDR1 MGHDK and CDR2 SYGVNS. Deletions cut 4 bases from V and 7 bases from J, with 8 bases between. CDR3 length equals 13 residues. The CDR3 sequence: CASSVGGNSPLHF. Here the CDR3 DNA reads TGTGCCAGCAGTGTCGGGGGAAATTCACCCCTCCACTTT. The whole variable domain, remainder taken from reference TRBV25-1 and TRBJ1-6, is EADIYQTPRYLVIGTGKKITLECSQTMGHDKMYWYQQDPGMELHLIHYSYGVNSTEKGDLSSESTVSRIRTEHFPLTLESARPSHTSQYLCASSVGGNSPLHFGNGTRLTVT.

The V and J genes are TRBV6-5 and TRBJ2-5; no firm D call. Germline lookup yields CDR1 MNHEY and CDR2 SVGAGI. CDR3 size: 15 residues. V was trimmed by 8 bases and J by 5 bases, leaving 21 bases between them. CDR3 DNA sequence: TGTGCCAGCCTCCCTCTAATGGTCGGGTCCGAGACCCAGTACTTC. Its translation: CASLPLMVGSETQYF.

The DNA for the CDR3 is TGTGCCAGCAGTGAACGTTCATTGACAGGGTCATTTGAAGCTTTCTTT. This translates into CASSERSLTGSFEAFF. The rearrangement joins TRBV6-1 to TRBJ1-1, with 7 positions matching TRBD1. Germline loops: CDR1 MNHNS, CDR2 SASEGT. This CDR3 region has 16 residues. The junction had 13 bases not matched to a gene; V was cut back by 2 bases and J by 7 bases.

This rearrangement joins TRBV28 to TRBJ1-1; D perhaps matches TRBD1 (5 bases). CDR3 length equals 15 residues. CDR1 and CDR2 (germline): MDHEN, SYDVKM. Trimming cost V 7 bases and J 4 bases, with 19 bases left between them. The CDR3 region is CASIGGRSRGTEAFF. The CDR3 nucleotides read TGTGCCAGCATCGGGGGGAGGTCGAGGGGCACTGAAGCTTTCTTT. Full variable domain (rest looked up from reference TRBV28 and TRBJ1-1): DVKVTQSSRYLVKRTGEKVFLECVQDMDHENMFWYRQDPGLGLRLIYFSYDVKMKEKGDIPEGYSVSREKKERFSLILESASTNQTSMYLCASIGGRSRGTEAFFGQGTRLTVV.

V usage is TRBV7-8 and J usage is TRBJ1-5; no clear D. Trimming pared 4 bases from V and 0 bases from J, leaving 13 bases between. This CDR3 is built from 16 residues. CDR1 and CDR2 (germline): SGHVS, FQNEAQ. Written as DNA, the CDR3 is TGTGCCAGCAGCTCTAATGTACCCCGTAGCAATCAGCCCCAGCATTTT. Translating it yields CASSSNVPRSNQPQHF.

This chain uses TRBV2 with TRBJ1-1; D gene unclear. The CDR3 spans 14 residues. CDR1 and CDR2 (germline): SNHLY, FYNNEI. Trimming left V 8 bases short and J 1 base short, with 14 bases between. In nucleotides, the CDR3 is TGTGCCAGCCGAGGAGCTGAAGGGAACACTGAAGCTTTCTTT. It yields the protein CASRGAEGNTEAFF.

The J gene is TRBJ2-1, the V gene TRBV14; no firm D call. Per germline, CDR1 SGHDN and CDR2 FVKESK. V was pared by 1 base and J by 4 bases, with 11 bases between. The CDR3 sequence is 15 residues long. The CDR3 bases are TGTGCCAGCAGCCAAGGTCCGACACGGTACAATGAGCAGTTCTTC. Its translation is CASSQGPTRYNEQFF.